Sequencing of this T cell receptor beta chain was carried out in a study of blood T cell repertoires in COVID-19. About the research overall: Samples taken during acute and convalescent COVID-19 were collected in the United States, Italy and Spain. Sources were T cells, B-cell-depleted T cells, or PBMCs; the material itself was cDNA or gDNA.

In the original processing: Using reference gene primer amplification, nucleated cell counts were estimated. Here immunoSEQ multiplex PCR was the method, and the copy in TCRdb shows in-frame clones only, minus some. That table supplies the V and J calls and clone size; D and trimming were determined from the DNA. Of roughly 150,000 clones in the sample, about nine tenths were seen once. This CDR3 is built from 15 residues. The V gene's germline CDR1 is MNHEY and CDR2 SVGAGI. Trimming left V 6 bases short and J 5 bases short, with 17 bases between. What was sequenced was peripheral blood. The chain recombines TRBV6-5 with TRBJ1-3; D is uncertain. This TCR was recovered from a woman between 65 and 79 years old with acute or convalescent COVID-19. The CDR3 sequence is CASSPGLERRNTIYF. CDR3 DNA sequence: TGTGCCAGCAGCCCCGGACTGGAGCGACGAAACACCATATATTTT.